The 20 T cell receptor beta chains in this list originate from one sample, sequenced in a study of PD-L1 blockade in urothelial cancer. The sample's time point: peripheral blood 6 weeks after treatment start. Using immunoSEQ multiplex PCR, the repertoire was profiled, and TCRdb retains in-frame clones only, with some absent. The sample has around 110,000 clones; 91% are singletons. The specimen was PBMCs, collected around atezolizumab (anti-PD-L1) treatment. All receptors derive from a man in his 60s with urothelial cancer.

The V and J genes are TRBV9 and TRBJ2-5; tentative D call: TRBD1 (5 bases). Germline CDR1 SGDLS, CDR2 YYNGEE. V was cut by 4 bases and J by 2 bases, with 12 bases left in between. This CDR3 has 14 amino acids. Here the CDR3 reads CASSWRQTQETQYF. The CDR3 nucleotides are TGTGCCAGCAGCTGGAGACAGACACAAGAGACCCAGTACTTC.

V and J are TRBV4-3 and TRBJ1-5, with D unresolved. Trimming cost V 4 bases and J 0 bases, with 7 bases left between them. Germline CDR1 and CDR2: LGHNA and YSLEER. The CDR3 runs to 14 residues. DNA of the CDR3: TGCGCCAGCAGCCCGGACTATAGCAATCAGCCCCAGCATTTT. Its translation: CASSPDYSNQPQHF.

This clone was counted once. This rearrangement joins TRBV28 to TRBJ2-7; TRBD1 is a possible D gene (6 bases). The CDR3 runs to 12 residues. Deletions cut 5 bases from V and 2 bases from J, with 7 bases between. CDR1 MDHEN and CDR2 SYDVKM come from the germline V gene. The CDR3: CASSRQAYEQYF. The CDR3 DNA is TGTGCCAGCAGTAGACAGGCCTACGAGCAGTACTTC.

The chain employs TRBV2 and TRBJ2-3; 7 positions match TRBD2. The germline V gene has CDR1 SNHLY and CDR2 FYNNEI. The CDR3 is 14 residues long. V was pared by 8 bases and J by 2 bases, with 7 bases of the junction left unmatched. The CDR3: CASRSGVITDTQYF. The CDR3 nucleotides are TGTGCCAGCCGAAGCGGGGTTATCACAGATACGCAGTATTTT.

Here the CDR3 reads CASSRGLAVDDEQFF. The CDR3 nucleotides read TGTGCCAGTAGTAGAGGACTAGCGGTGGACGATGAGCAGTTCTTC. The chain employs TRBV19 and TRBJ2-1; 10 positions match TRBD2. J lost 8 bases, V lost 4 bases, and 8 bases had no gene match. Germline-derived CDR1 and CDR2 are LNHDA and SQIVND (reference sequence). The CDR3 contains 15 residues.

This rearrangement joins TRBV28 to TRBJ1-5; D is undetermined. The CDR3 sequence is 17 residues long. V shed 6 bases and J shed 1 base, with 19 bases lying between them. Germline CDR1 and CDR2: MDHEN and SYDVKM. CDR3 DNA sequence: TGTGCCAGCAGCTCGGGCACTTGGGGAGGAAGCAATCAGCCCCAGCATTTT. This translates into CASSSGTWGGSNQPQHF.

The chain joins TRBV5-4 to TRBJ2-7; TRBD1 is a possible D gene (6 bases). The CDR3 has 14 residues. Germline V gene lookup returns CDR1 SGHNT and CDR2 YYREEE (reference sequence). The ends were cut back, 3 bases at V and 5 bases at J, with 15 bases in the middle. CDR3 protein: CASSSTGTSNEQYF. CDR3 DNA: TGTGCCAGCAGCTCGACCGGGACAAGCAACGAGCAGTACTTC.

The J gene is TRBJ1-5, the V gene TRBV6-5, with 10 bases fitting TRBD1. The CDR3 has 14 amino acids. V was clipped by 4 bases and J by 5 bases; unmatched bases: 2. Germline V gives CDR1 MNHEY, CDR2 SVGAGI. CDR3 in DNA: TGTGCCAGCAGTTCAGGACAGGGGGATCAGCCCCAGCATTTT. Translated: CASSSGQGDQPQHF.

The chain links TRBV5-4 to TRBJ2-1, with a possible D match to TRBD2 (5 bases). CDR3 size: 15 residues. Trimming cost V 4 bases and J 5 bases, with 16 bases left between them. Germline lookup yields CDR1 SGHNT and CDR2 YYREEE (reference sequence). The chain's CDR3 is CASSTPPGTNNEQFF. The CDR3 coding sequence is TGTGCCAGCAGCACTCCGCCGGGAACTAACAATGAGCAGTTCTTC.

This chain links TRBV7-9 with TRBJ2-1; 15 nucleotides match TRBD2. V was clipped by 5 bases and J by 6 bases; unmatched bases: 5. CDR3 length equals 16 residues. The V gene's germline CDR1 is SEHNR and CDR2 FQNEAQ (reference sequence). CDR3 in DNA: TGTGCCAGCAGCCCGAGGACTAGCGGGGGGGCCAATGAGCAGTTCTTC. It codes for CASSPRTSGGANEQFF.

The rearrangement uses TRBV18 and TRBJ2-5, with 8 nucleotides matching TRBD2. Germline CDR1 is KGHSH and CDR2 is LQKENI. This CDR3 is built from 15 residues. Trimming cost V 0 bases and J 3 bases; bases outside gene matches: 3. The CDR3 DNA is TGTGCCAGCTCACCACCGTCCGGGAGGGAAGAGACCCAGTACTTC. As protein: CASSPPSGREETQYF.

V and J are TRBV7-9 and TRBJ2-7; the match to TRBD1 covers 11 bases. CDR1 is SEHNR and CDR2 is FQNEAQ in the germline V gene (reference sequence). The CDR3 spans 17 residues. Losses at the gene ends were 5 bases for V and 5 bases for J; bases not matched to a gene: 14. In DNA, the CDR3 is TGTGCCAGCAGCGAAACGGTCCGGGACAGGGGGGAGAACGAGCAGTACTTC. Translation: CASSETVRDRGENEQYF.

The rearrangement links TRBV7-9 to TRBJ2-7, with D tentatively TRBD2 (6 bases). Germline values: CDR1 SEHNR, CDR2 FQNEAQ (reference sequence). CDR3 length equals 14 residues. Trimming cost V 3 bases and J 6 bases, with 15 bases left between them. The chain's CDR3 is CASSLGLASGEQYF. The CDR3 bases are TGTGCCAGCAGCTTGGGCCTAGCGAGTGGCGAGCAGTACTTC.

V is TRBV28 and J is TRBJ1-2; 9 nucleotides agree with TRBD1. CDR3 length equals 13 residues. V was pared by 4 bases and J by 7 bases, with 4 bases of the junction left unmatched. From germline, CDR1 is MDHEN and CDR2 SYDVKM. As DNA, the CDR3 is TGTGCCAGCAGTTCACAGGGGGCAGGTGGCTACACCTTC. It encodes CASSSQGAGGYTF.

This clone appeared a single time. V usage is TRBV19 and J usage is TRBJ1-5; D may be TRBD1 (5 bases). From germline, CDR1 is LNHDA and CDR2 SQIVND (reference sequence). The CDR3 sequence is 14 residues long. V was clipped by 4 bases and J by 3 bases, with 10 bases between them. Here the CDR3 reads CASSSSGVNQPQHF. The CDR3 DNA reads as TGTGCCAGTAGTAGCTCGGGGGTCAATCAGCCCCAGCATTTT.

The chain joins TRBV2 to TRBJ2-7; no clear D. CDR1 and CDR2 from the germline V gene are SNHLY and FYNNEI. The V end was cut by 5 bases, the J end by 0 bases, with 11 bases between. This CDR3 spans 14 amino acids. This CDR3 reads CASSQEGPSYEQYF. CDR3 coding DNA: TGTGCCAGCAGTCAGGAAGGTCCCTCCTACGAGCAGTACTTC.

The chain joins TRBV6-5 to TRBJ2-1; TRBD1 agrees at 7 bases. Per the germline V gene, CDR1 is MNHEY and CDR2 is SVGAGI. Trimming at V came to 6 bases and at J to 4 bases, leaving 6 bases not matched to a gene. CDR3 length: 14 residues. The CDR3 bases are TGTGCCAGCAGAGCCGGGACAGCTTACAATGAGCAGTTCTTC. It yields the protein CASRAGTAYNEQFF.

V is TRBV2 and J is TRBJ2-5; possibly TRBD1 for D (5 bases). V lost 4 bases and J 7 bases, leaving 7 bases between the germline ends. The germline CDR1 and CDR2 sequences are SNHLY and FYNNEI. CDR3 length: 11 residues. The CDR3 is CASSGRGTQYF. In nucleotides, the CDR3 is TGTGCCAGCAGTGGAAGGGGGACCCAGTACTTC.

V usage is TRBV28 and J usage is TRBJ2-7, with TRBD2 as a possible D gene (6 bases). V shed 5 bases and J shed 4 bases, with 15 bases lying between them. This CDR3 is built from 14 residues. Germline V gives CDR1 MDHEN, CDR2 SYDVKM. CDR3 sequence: CASSPTGTAYEQYF. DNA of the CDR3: TGTGCCAGCAGTCCAACCGGGACTGCATACGAGCAGTACTTC.

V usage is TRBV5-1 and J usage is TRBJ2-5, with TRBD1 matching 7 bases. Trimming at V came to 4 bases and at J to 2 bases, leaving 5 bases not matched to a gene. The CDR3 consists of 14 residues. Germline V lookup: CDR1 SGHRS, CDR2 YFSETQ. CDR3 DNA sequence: TGCGCCAGCAGCCAAGGACAGGCTCAAGAGACCCAGTACTTC. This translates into CASSQGQAQETQYF.